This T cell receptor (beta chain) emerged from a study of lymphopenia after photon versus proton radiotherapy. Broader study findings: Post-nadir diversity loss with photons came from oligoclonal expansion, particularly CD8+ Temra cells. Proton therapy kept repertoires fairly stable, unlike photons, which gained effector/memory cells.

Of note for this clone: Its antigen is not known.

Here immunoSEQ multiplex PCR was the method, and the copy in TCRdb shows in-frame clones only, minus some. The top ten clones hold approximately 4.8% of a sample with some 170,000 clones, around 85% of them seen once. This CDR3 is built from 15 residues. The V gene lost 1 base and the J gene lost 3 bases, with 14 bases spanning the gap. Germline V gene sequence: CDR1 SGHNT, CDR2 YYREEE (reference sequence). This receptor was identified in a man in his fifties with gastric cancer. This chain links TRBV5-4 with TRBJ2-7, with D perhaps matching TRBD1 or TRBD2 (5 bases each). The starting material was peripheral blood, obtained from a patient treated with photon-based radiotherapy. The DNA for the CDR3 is TGTGCCAGCAGCTTGAGGGTTGAGGGGAACTACGAGCAGTACTTC. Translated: CASSLRVEGNYEQYF.